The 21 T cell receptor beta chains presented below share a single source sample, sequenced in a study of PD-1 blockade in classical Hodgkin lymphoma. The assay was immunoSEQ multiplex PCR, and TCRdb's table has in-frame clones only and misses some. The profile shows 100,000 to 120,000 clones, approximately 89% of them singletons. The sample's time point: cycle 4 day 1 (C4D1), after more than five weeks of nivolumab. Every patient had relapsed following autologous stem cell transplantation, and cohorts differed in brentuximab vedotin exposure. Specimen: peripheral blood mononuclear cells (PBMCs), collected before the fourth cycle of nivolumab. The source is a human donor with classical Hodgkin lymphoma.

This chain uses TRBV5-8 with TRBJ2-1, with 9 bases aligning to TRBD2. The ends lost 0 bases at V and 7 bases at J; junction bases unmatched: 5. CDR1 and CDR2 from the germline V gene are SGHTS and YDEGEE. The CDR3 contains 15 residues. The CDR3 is CASSLAPSGMNEQFF. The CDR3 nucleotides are TGTGCCAGCAGCTTGGCCCCTAGCGGGATGAATGAGCAGTTCTTC. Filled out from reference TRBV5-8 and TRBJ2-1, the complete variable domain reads EAGVTQSPTHLIKTRGQQATLRCSPISGHTSVYWYQQALGLGLQFLLWYDEGEERNRGNFPPRFSGRQFPNYSSELNVNALELEDSALYLCASSLAPSGMNEQFFGPGTRLTVL.

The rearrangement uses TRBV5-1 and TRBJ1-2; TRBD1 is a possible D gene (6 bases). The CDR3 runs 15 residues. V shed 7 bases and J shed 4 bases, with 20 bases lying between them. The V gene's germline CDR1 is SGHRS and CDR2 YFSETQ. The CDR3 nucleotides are TGCGCCAGCGCCTGGGGACACAGGTCCACCTATGGCTACACCTTC. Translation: CASAWGHRSTYGYTF.

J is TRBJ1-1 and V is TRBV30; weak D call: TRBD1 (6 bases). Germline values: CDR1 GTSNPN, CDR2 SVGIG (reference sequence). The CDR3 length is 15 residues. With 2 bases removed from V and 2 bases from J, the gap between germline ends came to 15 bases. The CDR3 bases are TGTGCCTGGAGTCATCTCGACAGGACCAACACTGAAGCTTTCTTT. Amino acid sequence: CAWSHLDRTNTEAFF. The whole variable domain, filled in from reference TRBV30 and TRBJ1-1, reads SQTIHQWPATLVQPVGSPLSLECTVEGTSNPNLYWYRQAAGRGLQLLFYSVGIGQISSEVPQNLSASRPQDRQFILSSKKLLLSDSGFYLCAWSHLDRTNTEAFFGQGTRLTVV.

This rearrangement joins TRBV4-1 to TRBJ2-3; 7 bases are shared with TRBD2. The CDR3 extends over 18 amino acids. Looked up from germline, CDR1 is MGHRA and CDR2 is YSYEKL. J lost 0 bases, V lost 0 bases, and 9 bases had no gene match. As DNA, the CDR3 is TGCGCCAGCAGCCAAGATCGGACTAGAAAAACTAGCACAGATACGCAGTATTTT. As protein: CASSQDRTRKTSTDTQYF.

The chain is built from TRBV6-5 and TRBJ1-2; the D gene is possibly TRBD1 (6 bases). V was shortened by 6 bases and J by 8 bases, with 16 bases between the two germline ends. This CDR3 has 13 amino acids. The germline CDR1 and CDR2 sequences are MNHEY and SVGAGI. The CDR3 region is CASRGGAGYGYTF. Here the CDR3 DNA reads TGTGCCAGCAGGGGGGGCGCGGGATACGGCTACACCTTC.

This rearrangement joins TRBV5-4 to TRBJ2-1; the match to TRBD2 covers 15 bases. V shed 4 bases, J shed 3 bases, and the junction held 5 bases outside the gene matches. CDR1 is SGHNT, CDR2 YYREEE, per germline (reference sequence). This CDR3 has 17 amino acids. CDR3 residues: CASSPEGLAGGYNEQFF. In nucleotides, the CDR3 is TGTGCCAGCAGCCCAGAGGGACTAGCGGGAGGCTACAATGAGCAGTTCTTC.

CDR3 sequence: CASSAGWSYNEQFF. The DNA of the CDR3 is TGTGCCAGCAGCGCGGGATGGTCCTACAATGAGCAGTTCTTC. V usage is TRBV5-6 and J usage is TRBJ2-1, with D tentatively TRBD2 (6 bases). The germline V gene has CDR1 SGHDT and CDR2 YYEEEE. V lost 4 bases, J lost 1 base, and 9 bases lay in between. CDR3 length: 14 residues.

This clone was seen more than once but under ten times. CDR3: CASTWASLNTGELFF. CDR3 nucleotide sequence: TGTGCCAGTACCTGGGCGAGCCTTAACACCGGGGAGCTGTTTTTT. V gene TRBV19 combines with J gene TRBJ2-2; D is undetermined. Germline V gives CDR1 LNHDA, CDR2 SQIVND (reference sequence). The CDR3 contains 15 residues. Trimming pared 7 bases from V and 2 bases from J, leaving 14 bases between. Full variable domain (outside the CDR3, taken from reference TRBV19 and TRBJ2-2): DGGITQSPKYLFRKEGQNVTLSCEQNLNHDAMYWYRQDPGQGLRLIYYSQIVNDFQKGDIAEGYSVSREKKESFPLTVTSAQKNPTAFYLCASTWASLNTGELFFGEGSRLTVL.

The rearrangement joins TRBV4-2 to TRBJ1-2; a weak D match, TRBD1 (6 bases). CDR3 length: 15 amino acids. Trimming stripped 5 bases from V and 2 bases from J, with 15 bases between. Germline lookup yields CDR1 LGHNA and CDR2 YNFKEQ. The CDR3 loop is CASSRPGQRNYGYTF. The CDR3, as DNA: TGTGCCAGCAGCAGACCCGGACAGAGGAACTATGGCTACACCTTC.

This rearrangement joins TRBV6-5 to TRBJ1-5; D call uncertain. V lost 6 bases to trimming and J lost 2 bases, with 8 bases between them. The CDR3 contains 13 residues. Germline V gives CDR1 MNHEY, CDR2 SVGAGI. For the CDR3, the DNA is TGTGCCAGCAGGCCCCTGGGCAATCAGCCCCAGCATTTT. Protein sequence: CASRPLGNQPQHF.

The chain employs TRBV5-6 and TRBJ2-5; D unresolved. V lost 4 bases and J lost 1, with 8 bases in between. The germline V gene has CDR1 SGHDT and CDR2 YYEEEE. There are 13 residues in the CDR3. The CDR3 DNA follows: TGTGCCAGCAGCCCTTGGGCCCAAGAGACCCAGTACTTC. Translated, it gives CASSPWAQETQYF.

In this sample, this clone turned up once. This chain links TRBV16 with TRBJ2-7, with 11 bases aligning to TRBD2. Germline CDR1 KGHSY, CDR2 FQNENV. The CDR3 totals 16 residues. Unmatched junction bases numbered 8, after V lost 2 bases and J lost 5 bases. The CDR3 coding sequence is TGTGCCAGCAGCCAAGGGCTTACTAGCGGGAGCCACGAGCAGTACTTC. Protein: CASSQGLTSGSHEQYF.

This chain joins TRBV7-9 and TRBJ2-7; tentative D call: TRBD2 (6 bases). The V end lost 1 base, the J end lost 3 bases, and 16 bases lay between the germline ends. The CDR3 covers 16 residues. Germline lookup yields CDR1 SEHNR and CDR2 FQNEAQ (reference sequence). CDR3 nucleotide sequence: TGTGCCAGCAGCTTAGACACCGGGACTGGGGGCTACGAGCAGTACTTC. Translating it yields CASSLDTGTGGYEQYF.

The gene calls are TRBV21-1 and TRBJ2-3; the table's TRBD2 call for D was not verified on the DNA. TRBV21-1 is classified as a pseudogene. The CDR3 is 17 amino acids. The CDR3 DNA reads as TGTGCCAGCAGCCTCCGGGAGCCCCATGTCCCCACAGATACGCAGTATTTT. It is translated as CASSLREPHVPTDTQYF.

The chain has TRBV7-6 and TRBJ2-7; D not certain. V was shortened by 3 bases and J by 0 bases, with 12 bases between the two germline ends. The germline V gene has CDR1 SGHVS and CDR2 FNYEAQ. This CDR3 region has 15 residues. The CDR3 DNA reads TGTGCCAGCAGCTTTAATCCGATAAGCTCCTACGAGCAGTACTTC. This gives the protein CASSFNPISSYEQYF.

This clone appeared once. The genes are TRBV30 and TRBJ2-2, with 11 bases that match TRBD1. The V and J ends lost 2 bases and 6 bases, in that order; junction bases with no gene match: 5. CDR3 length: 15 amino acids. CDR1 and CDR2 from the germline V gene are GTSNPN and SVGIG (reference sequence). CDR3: CAWSPGQGVAGELFF. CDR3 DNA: TGTGCCTGGAGTCCGGGACAGGGGGTAGCCGGGGAGCTGTTTTTT.

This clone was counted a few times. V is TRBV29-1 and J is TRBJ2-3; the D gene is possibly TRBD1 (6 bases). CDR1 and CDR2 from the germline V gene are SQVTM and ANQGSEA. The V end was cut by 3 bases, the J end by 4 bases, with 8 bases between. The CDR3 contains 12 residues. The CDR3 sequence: CSVDTGSDTQYF. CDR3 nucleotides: TGCAGCGTTGATACAGGGTCAGATACGCAGTATTTT.

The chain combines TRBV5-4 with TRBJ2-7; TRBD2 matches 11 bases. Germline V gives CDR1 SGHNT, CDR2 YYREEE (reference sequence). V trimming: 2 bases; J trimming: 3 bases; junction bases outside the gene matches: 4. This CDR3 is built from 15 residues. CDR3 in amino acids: CASSLIAGGSYEQYF. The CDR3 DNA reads TGTGCCAGCAGCTTAATAGCGGGGGGGAGCTACGAGCAGTACTTC.

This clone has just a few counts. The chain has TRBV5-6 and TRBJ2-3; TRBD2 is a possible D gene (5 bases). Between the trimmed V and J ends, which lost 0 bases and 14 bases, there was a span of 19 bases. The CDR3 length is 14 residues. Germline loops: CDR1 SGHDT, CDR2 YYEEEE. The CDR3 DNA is TGTGCCAGCAGCTTGGGGCCGCCGCGGGTCAACGGGTATTTT. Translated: CASSLGPPRVNGYF.

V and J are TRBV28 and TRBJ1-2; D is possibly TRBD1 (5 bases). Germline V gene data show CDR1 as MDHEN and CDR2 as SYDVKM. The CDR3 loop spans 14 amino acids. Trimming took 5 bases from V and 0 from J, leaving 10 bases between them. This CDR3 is CASSPGGPNYGYTF. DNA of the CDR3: TGTGCCAGCAGTCCCGGGGGTCCTAACTATGGCTACACCTTC.

The CDR3 DNA reads TGTGCCAGCAGTTTTTCCTTCCACTACGAGCAGTACTTC. As protein: CASSFSFHYEQYF. This chain connects TRBV27 to TRBJ2-7; no firm D call. Deletions cut 3 bases from V and 3 bases from J, with 9 bases between. The CDR3 consists of 13 residues. CDR1 is MNHEY and CDR2 is SMNVEV in the germline V gene (reference sequence).